This entry concerns a single TCR beta chain. The data are from a study of blood T cell repertoires in COVID-19. Across the study: Acute-phase and convalescent COVID-19 samples originated in the United States, Italy and Spain.

The germline V gene has CDR1 MNHEY and CDR2 SVGEGT. Trimming took off 2 bases at V and 8 bases at J, with 16 bases between the two ends. The CDR3 consists of 15 residues. Here immunoSEQ multiplex PCR was the method, and the copy in TCRdb shows in-frame clones only, minus some. Of tens of thousands of clones in the sample, more than 85% were seen once. The J gene is TRBJ2-1, the V gene TRBV6-2 or TRBV6-3; weak D call: TRBD2 (6 bases). The source is a man aged 45 to 65 in a cohort sampled during active COVID-19. The specimen sequenced was peripheral blood. The CDR3 DNA is TGTGCCAGCAGTTACCGAACCGCAGGGACTTATGAGCAGTTCTTC. Amino acid sequence: CASSYRTAGTYEQFF.